Below, 31 T cell receptor beta chains from the same sample are listed, as sequenced in a study of Graves' ophthalmopathy and Graves' hyperthyroidism. TCR beta CDR3 amplification used RNA transcripts. An initial RT-PCR round employing HTBI primers preceded a second-round multiplex PCR. TCRdb processed the multiplex PCR reads anew with MiXCR; each CDR3 protein has one entry. The table records about 220,000 distinct CDR3 sequences, about 22% of them present only once. Sequencing was performed on peripheral blood. The receptors shown here come from a woman between 45 and 60 years old with Graves' ophthalmopathy.

The chain links TRBV11-3 to TRBJ2-5, with D possibly being TRBD1 (6 bases). The CDR3 covers 15 residues. Looked up from germline, CDR1 is SGHNT and CDR2 is YENEEA. The V end lost 1 base, the J end lost 3 bases, and 12 bases lay between the germline ends. For the CDR3, the DNA is TGTGCCAGCAGCTTAGGGCTGGGGGCCGAAGAGACCCAGTACTTC. It yields the protein CASSLGLGAEETQYF.

This clonotype was seen ten or more times. The chain couples TRBV15 to TRBJ2-7; tentatively, D is TRBD2 (6 bases). This CDR3 comprises 15 residues. CDR1 is LNHNV and CDR2 is YYDKDF in the germline V gene (reference sequence). V lost 0 bases to trimming and J lost 3 bases, with 12 bases between them. CDR3 coding DNA: TGTGCCACCAGCAGAGATTCGGGAGAGGTCTACGAGCAGTACTTC. Its protein is CATSRDSGEVYEQYF.

There are many counts of this clonotype. The chain recombines TRBV27 with TRBJ2-1; 7 bases align to TRBD2. The V and J ends lost 5 bases and 5 bases, in that order; junction bases with no gene match: 9. The CDR3 consists of 15 residues. CDR1 and CDR2 (germline): MNHEY, SMNVEV (reference sequence). CDR3 coding DNA: TGTGCCAGCAGTCGGAAGCGGGAAAGGGACAATGAGCAGTTCTTC. Its translation: CASSRKRERDNEQFF.

This clonotype occurred many times. This chain uses TRBV6-2 or TRBV6-3 with TRBJ2-7, with 8 bases matching TRBD1. V shed 5 bases, J shed 2 bases, and the junction held 5 bases outside the gene matches. The germline V gene has CDR1 MNHEY and CDR2 SVGEGT. The CDR3 sequence is 14 residues long. CDR3: CASSGQGITYEQYF. CDR3 in DNA: TGTGCCAGCAGTGGACAGGGCATCACCTACGAGCAGTACTTC.

This clonotype was seen many times. One end of the junction varies from germline; a read error may be responsible. The chain has TRBV6-1 and TRBJ2-1; either TRBD1 or TRBD2 may supply D (6 bases each). CDR3 length: 17 amino acids. The germline V gene has CDR1 MNHNS and CDR2 SASEGT. The DNA of the CDR3 is TGTGCCAGCAGTCAAGCGCTTCGGACGGGGGCGGCCGATGAGCAGTTCTTC. Translating gives CASSQALRTGAADEQFF.

This clonotype was counted ten times or more. The chain recombines TRBV7-3 with TRBJ1-6; tentatively, D is TRBD1 (5 bases). Germline values: CDR1 SGHTA, CDR2 FQGTGA. The V gene lost 4 bases and the J gene lost 5 bases, with 9 bases spanning the gap. The length of the CDR3 is 14 residues. CDR3 amino acids: CASSYAGNNSPLHF. In DNA form, the CDR3 reads TGTGCCAGCAGCTACGCAGGGAATAATTCACCCCTCCACTTT.

The chain uses TRBV19 and TRBJ2-2; TRBD1 matches 12 bases. The CDR3 has 18 residues. Germline CDR1 and CDR2: LNHDA and SQIVND (reference sequence). With 8 bases clipped from V and 7 bases from J, the junction kept 17 bases outside the gene matches. Written as DNA, the CDR3 is TGTGCCAGTTGGGGCCTTTTGGGGACAGGGGGCGCCTACGGGGAGCTGTTTTTT. It codes for CASWGLLGTGGAYGELFF. Supplemented by reference TRBV19 and TRBJ2-2, the full variable domain reads DGGITQSPKYLFRKEGQNVTLSCEQNLNHDAMYWYRQDPGQGLRLIYYSQIVNDFQKGDIAEGYSVSREKKESFPLTVTSAQKNPTAFYLCASWGLLGTGGAYGELFFGEGSRLTVL.

There are many counts of this clonotype. V is TRBV27 and J is TRBJ1-1, with 9 bases that match TRBD1. J gave up 5 bases and V 6 bases, and 7 bases lay outside the gene matches. The germline gives CDR1 MNHEY, CDR2 SMNVEV (reference sequence). The length of the CDR3 is 14 residues. CDR3 sequence reads: CASRKQGANTEAFF. CDR3 in DNA: TGTGCCAGCAGGAAACAGGGGGCGAATACTGAAGCTTTCTTT.

J is TRBJ1-1 and V is TRBV6-2 or TRBV6-3; the D gene is possibly TRBD1 (5 bases). Per the germline V gene, CDR1 is MNHEY and CDR2 is SVGEGT. The CDR3 sequence is 14 residues long. V lost 2 bases to trimming and J lost 1 base, with 8 bases between them. CDR3 region: CASSYRGENTEAFF. CDR3 DNA: TGTGCCAGCAGTTACCGGGGCGAGAACACTGAAGCTTTCTTT.

Ten or more counts support this clonotype. The chain carries TRBV6-5 and TRBJ1-5; D is unclear. Per the germline V gene, CDR1 is MNHEY and CDR2 is SVGAGI. Trimming pared 2 bases from V and 6 bases from J, leaving 14 bases between. The CDR3 loop spans 15 amino acids. DNA of the CDR3: TGTGCCAGCAGTTACAGGTCGGAGGGTGGTCAGCCCCAGCATTTT. This translates into CASSYRSEGGQPQHF.

With respect to this clonotype: At one end the junction does not follow the germline gene, possibly because of a read error. This chain uses TRBV20-1 with TRBJ2-2; 14 positions agree with TRBD2. The CDR3 sequence is 19 residues long. CDR1 and CDR2 (germline): DFQATT, SNEGSKA (reference sequence). CDR3 in amino acids: CSAGDRGGLAGVSTGELFF. In DNA form, the CDR3 reads TGCAGTGCTGGAGATCGAGGGGGACTAGCGGGAGTAAGCACCGGGGAGCTGTTTTTT.

This clonotype was counted ten times or more. The chain links TRBV12-3 or TRBV12-4 to TRBJ2-2; D is uncertain. V was cut by 4 bases and J by 2 bases, with 8 bases left in between. The CDR3 runs to 14 residues. The CDR3 loop reads CASSSLSNTGELFF. The CDR3 DNA is TGTGCCAGCAGTTCCCTCTCCAACACCGGGGAGCTGTTTTTT.

This clonotype was counted at least ten times. A read error may explain this, as a much larger clone is one base away. The rearrangement links TRBV6-1 to TRBJ1-2; D might be TRBD1 (6 bases). From germline, CDR1 is MNHNS and CDR2 SASEGT. Deletions cut 8 bases from V and 6 bases from J, with 13 bases between. CDR3 size: 12 residues. CDR3 coding DNA: TGTGCCAGCGGTACCAGGGGAAATGGCTACACCTTC. This sequence encodes CASGTRGNGYTF.

The rearrangement uses TRBV19 and TRBJ2-7; 8 nucleotides match TRBD2. Germline CDR1 is LNHDA and CDR2 is SQIVND (reference sequence). The CDR3 extends over 16 amino acids. Trimming at V came to 5 bases and at J to 6 bases, leaving 15 bases not matched to a gene. The CDR3 coding sequence is TGTGCCAGTAGTCTTCCGCTGGGTAGCGGGATTCCCGAGCAGTACTTC. Encoded protein: CASSLPLGSGIPEQYF.

Turning to this clonotype: An end of the junction differs from the germline gene, which may be a read error. This chain joins TRBV5-1 and TRBJ2-7; possibly TRBD1 for D (6 bases). The CDR3 runs 15 residues. CDR1 SGHRS and CDR2 YFSETQ come from the germline V gene. The CDR3 sequence: CVSSATGPARHEQYF. In DNA form, the CDR3 reads TGCGTCAGCAGCGCGACAGGACCCGCAAGACACGAGCAGTACTTC.

The gene calls are TRBV6-1 and TRBJ2-7; 11 bases match TRBD2. This CDR3 comprises 14 residues. Germline trimming cut 7 bases from V and 2 bases from J; bases unmatched to any gene: 4. Germline V gives CDR1 MNHNS, CDR2 SASEGT. CDR3 sequence (DNA): TGTGCCAGCACCGGGACTAGCGGACCCTACGAGCAGTACTTC. It is translated as CASTGTSGPYEQYF.

This clonotype has at least ten counts. The rearrangement uses TRBV7-2 and TRBJ1-2, with D unresolved. Between the trimmed V and J ends, which lost 0 bases and 3 bases, there was a span of 8 bases. The germline gives CDR1 SGHTA, CDR2 FQGNSA. CDR3 length equals 14 residues. The CDR3 here is CASSLAQWDYGYTF. The CDR3 DNA sequence: TGTGCCAGCAGCTTAGCGCAGTGGGACTATGGCTACACCTTC.

This clonotype was seen repeatedly, ten times or more. The rearrangement uses TRBV6-5 and TRBJ2-5; 8 bases match TRBD2. J gave up 5 bases and V 2 bases, and 13 bases lay outside the gene matches. The CDR3 contains 17 residues. Germline lookup yields CDR1 MNHEY and CDR2 SVGAGI. The CDR3, as DNA: TGTGCCAGCAGTTACGGACTAGCCGGCGGGTTCGGGGAGACCCAGTACTTC. Its protein is CASSYGLAGGFGETQYF.

At least ten counts were recorded for this clonotype. The V and J genes are TRBV6-5 and TRBJ1-2; D possibly corresponds to TRBD1 (5 bases). V dropped 3 bases and J dropped 1 base, with 18 bases sitting between them. The CDR3 covers 17 residues. Germline V gene lookup returns CDR1 MNHEY and CDR2 SVGAGI. CDR3 amino acids: CASSYWSGPNHNYGYTF. The CDR3 region has the DNA TGTGCCAGCAGTTATTGGTCAGGGCCCAACCATAACTATGGCTACACCTTC.

The table lists this clonotype with many counts. J is TRBJ2-5 and V is TRBV30; 9 bases align to TRBD1. Trimming removed 4 bases from V and 2 bases from J; junction bases left unmatched: 2. Germline CDR1 GTSNPN, CDR2 SVGIG (reference sequence). There are 13 residues in the CDR3. CDR3 bases: TGTGCCTGGAACAGGGGGCCGCAAGAGACCCAGTACTTC. It codes for CAWNRGPQETQYF.

Regarding this clonotype: A much larger clone lies a single base off, so this may be a read error. The chain uses TRBV7-8 and TRBJ2-2, with TRBD2 identical over 8 bases. The germline CDR1 and CDR2 sequences are SGHVS and FQNEAQ. The CDR3 runs to 15 residues. The DNA of the CDR3 is TGTGCCAGCAGCTCCCCCAGCGGGAGCACCGGGGAGCTGCTTTTT. Amino acid sequence: CASSSPSGSTGELLF.

This clonotype was seen repeatedly, ten times or more. V usage is TRBV12-3 or TRBV12-4 and J usage is TRBJ1-1; maybe TRBD1 (5 bases). The V gene lost 6 bases and the J gene lost 6 bases, with 11 bases spanning the gap. The CDR3 spans 12 residues. CDR3: CASSRPGAEAFF. The CDR3 DNA sequence: TGTGCCAGCAGCCGCCCGGGGGCTGAAGCTTTCTTT.

This clonotype was detected ten times or more. The chain has TRBV12-3 or TRBV12-4 and TRBJ1-1; tentatively, D is TRBD1 (6 bases). The CDR3 totals 15 residues. Between the trimmed V and J ends, which lost 3 bases and 4 bases, there was a span of 15 bases. The CDR3 sequence: CASSFPAGATTEAFF. The CDR3 DNA reads as TGTGCCAGCAGTTTCCCAGCGGGGGCAACCACTGAAGCTTTCTTT.

Ten or more counts support this clonotype. The chain couples TRBV5-1 to TRBJ2-7; tentative D call: TRBD2 (5 bases). Trimming stripped 0 bases from V and 5 bases from J, with 18 bases between. CDR1 and CDR2 from the germline V gene are SGHRS and YFSETQ. The CDR3 covers 16 residues. The CDR3 DNA reads TGCGCCAGCAGCTTGGCGGCCCAAGGACTTGGTGACGAGCAGTACTTC. It specifies CASSLAAQGLGDEQYF.

This clonotype occurred many times. The chain has TRBV27 and TRBJ1-5; a possible D gene is TRBD1 (5 bases). The V end lost 0 bases, the J end lost 7 bases, and 10 bases lay between the germline ends. Germline CDR1 MNHEY, CDR2 SMNVEV (reference sequence). CDR3 length: 14 residues. The CDR3 loop is CASSLSGGGQPQHF. The CDR3 coding sequence is TGTGCCAGCAGTTTATCCGGGGGTGGGCAGCCCCAGCATTTT.

This clonotype was seen at least ten times. The chain combines TRBV29-1 with TRBJ2-5, with unresolved D. The CDR3 is made up of 13 amino acids. The ends were cut back, 6 bases at V and 5 bases at J, with 16 bases in the middle. CDR1 and CDR2 from the germline V gene are SQVTM and ANQGSEA. In nucleotides, the CDR3 is TGCAGCGTGGAATGGGCAGATGGGGAGACCCAGTACTTC. Translated: CSVEWADGETQYF.

This clonotype occurred many times. The chain has TRBV12-3 or TRBV12-4 and TRBJ1-3; TRBD1 matches 8 bases. The junction had 5 bases not matched to a gene; V was cut back by 4 bases and J by 0 bases. CDR3 length: 16 residues. The CDR3 DNA is TGTGCCAGCAGTTCCCGGACAGGGAGCTCTGGAAACACCATATATTTT. It codes for CASSSRTGSSGNTIYF.

This clonotype showed up many times. This chain uses TRBV28 with TRBJ2-7; weak D call: TRBD1 (5 bases). The germline V gene has CDR1 MDHEN and CDR2 SYDVKM. This CDR3 contains 15 residues. Trimming stripped 3 bases from V and 0 bases from J, with 12 bases between. The CDR3, as DNA: TGTGCCAGCAGTTTGCAAGGGGCCAGCTCCTACGAGCAGTACTTC. This sequence encodes CASSLQGASSYEQYF.

The rearrangement links TRBV30 to TRBJ1-1, with D maybe TRBD1 (6 bases). The CDR3 is 15 residues long. The germline V and J ends were trimmed by 0 bases and 1 base, with 12 bases remaining between them. Germline V CDR1 and CDR2: GTSNPN, SVGIG (reference sequence). CDR3 region: CAWSVVRQANTEAFF. CDR3 nucleotide sequence: TGTGCCTGGAGTGTAGTACGACAGGCGAACACTGAAGCTTTCTTT.

This clonotype was counted between two and nine times. The chain links TRBV19 to TRBJ2-2; TRBD2 aligns across 7 bases. Trimming at V came to 5 bases and at J to 3 bases, leaving 9 bases not matched to a gene. The CDR3 is 16 residues long. CDR1 and CDR2 (germline): LNHDA, SQIVND (reference sequence). CDR3 DNA: TGTGCCAGTAGTCCTCGGGCTAGCGGATACACCGGGGAGCTGTTTTTT. Its protein product is CASSPRASGYTGELFF.

Of note for this clonotype: Possible read error: a much larger clone is one base away. The rearrangement uses TRBV12-3 or TRBV12-4 and TRBJ2-5, with a weak D call TRBD2 (6 bases). The CDR3 sequence is 12 residues long. V was shortened by 5 bases and J by 5 bases, with 9 bases between the two germline ends. CDR3 nucleotide sequence: TGTGCCAGCAGTGGGAGGCGGGAGACCCAGTACTTC. Protein: CASSGRRETQYF.